Presented here are 29 T cell receptor beta chains from one specimen sequenced in a study of sequential checkpoint blockade in melanoma. Sequencing used immunoSEQ multiplex PCR; TCRdb keeps in-frame clones, though not all of them. Of about 5,600 clones listed, approximately 50% were seen once; the top ten hold roughly 42%. Documented treatment: randomized to nivolumab then ipilimumab (arm A) or the reverse (arm B). The sample here was CD8+ T cells sorted from blood (inferred from file names), taken from a patient given nivolumab and ipilimumab in sequence. The receptors were gathered from a human donor with melanoma.

This clone was seen a few times. Different DNA sequences within this sample yield the same CDR3. The rearrangement links TRBV9 to TRBJ2-3; 9 bases are a match to TRBD1. V dropped 3 bases and J dropped 4; count of bases not matched to a gene: 3. The length of the CDR3 is 14 residues. Per the germline V gene, CDR1 is SGDLS and CDR2 is YYNGEE. CDR3 protein: CASSAGQGPDTQYF. The CDR3 bases are TGTGCCAGCAGCGCCGGACAGGGGCCAGATACGCAGTATTTT.

This clone is medium-sized by share. Within the sample, other DNA sequences also encode this same CDR3. This chain joins TRBV4-3 and TRBJ1-1, with D perhaps TRBD1 (5 bases). The germline gives CDR1 LGHNA, CDR2 YSLEER. V was cut by 0 bases and J by 1 base, with 9 bases left in between. The CDR3 totals 15 residues. The CDR3 coding sequence is TGCGCCAGCAGCCAAGATAGCGGGGGGAACACTGAAGCTTTCTTT. Encoded protein: CASSQDSGGNTEAFF.

The chain recombines TRBV7-3 with TRBJ2-1; TRBD2 matches at 8 bases. CDR3 size: 16 residues. J lost 4 bases, V lost 5 bases, and 10 bases had no gene match. Per germline, CDR1 SGHTA and CDR2 FQGTGA. The chain's CDR3 is CASSPMPGLDYNEQFF. CDR3 sequence (DNA): TGTGCCAGCAGCCCTATGCCGGGACTAGATTACAATGAGCAGTTCTTC.

This sequence joins TRBV27 and TRBJ2-2; TRBD2 aligns across 8 bases. Germline CDR1 and CDR2: MNHEY and SMNVEV (reference sequence). This CDR3 contains 15 residues. Unmatched junction bases numbered 8, after V lost 6 bases and J lost 5 bases. The CDR3 sequence is CASSSSGGATGELFF. CDR3 sequence (DNA): TGTGCCAGCAGCTCCAGCGGGGGAGCTACCGGGGAGCTGTTTTTT.

This chain uses TRBV6-6 with TRBJ2-2, with D unresolved. The germline gives CDR1 MNHNY, CDR2 SVGAGI (reference sequence). The CDR3 runs to 14 residues. V was cut by 0 bases and J by 4 bases, with 6 bases left in between. The CDR3 region has the DNA TGTGCCAGCAGTTACTCGACACCCACCGGGGAGCTGTTTTTT. This sequence encodes CASSYSTPTGELFF.

This chain links TRBV28 with TRBJ1-1; the D gene is possibly TRBD1 (5 bases). This CDR3 region has 18 residues. The germline CDR1 and CDR2 sequences are MDHEN and SYDVKM. Between the trimmed V and J ends, which lost 3 bases and 0 bases, there was a span of 20 bases. The CDR3 reads CASSFKGETDQMNTEAFF. The DNA for the CDR3 is TGTGCCAGCAGTTTTAAGGGCGAGACAGATCAGATGAACACTGAAGCTTTCTTT.

The rearrangement links TRBV27 to TRBJ2-7, with TRBD1 matching 9 bases. Germline values: CDR1 MNHEY, CDR2 SMNVEV (reference sequence). This CDR3 has 15 amino acids. V lost 6 bases and J lost 3; bases outside the gene matches: 9. The CDR3 sequence: CASSYGQGRIYEQYF. In nucleotides, the CDR3 is TGTGCCAGCAGCTACGGACAGGGGAGGATCTACGAGCAGTACTTC.

The chain carries TRBV28 and TRBJ1-2; the match to TRBD1 covers 7 bases. The CDR3 loop spans 10 amino acids. The V gene end was trimmed by 10 bases and the J gene end by 7 bases; junction bases not matched to a gene: 3. Germline lookup yields CDR1 MDHEN and CDR2 SYDVKM. CDR3 region: CATSGGGYTF. The CDR3 DNA sequence: TGTGCCACCTCAGGGGGTGGCTACACCTTC.

This clone appeared a few times. The V gene is TRBV4-1, the J gene TRBJ1-2, with TRBD1 matching 7 bases. Trimming took 3 bases from V and 1 from J; bases not matched to a gene: 5. The germline gives CDR1 MGHRA, CDR2 YSYEKL. The CDR3 spans 15 residues. The CDR3 sequence is CASSHDRVVNYGYTF. CDR3 DNA sequence: TGCGCCAGCAGCCACGACAGGGTAGTTAACTATGGCTACACCTTC.

V and J are TRBV7-7 and TRBJ2-2; 9 bases line up with TRBD2. This CDR3 has 17 residues. Trimming took 0 bases from V and 8 from J; bases not matched to a gene: 10. Germline loops: CDR1 SSHAT, CDR2 FNYEAQ (reference sequence). CDR3: CASSLALGGGLAGELFF. For the CDR3, the DNA is TGTGCCAGCAGCTTAGCGCTTGGTGGGGGACTAGCTGGGGAGCTGTTTTTT.

Only one count was recorded for this clone. This chain uses TRBV13 with TRBJ2-7; D might be TRBD1 (7 bases). Trimming took off 4 bases at V and 0 bases at J, with 19 bases between the two ends. There are 17 residues in the CDR3. Germline CDR1 reads PRHDT; CDR2 reads FYEKMQ (reference sequence). CDR3 loop: CASSSYGGQQSSYEQYF. The DNA of the CDR3 is TGTGCCAGCAGCTCATACGGGGGACAGCAGAGCTCCTACGAGCAGTACTTC. The whole variable domain, filled in from reference TRBV13 and TRBJ2-7, reads AAGVIQSPRHLIKEKRETATLKCYPIPRHDTVYWYQQGPGQDPQFLISFYEKMQSDKGSIPDRFSAQQFSDYHSELNMSSLELGDSALYFCASSSYGGQQSSYEQYFGPGTRLTVT.

The chain links TRBV19 to TRBJ2-7, with D possibly being TRBD2 (7 bases). This CDR3 region has 14 residues. V was pared by 1 base and J by 5 bases, with 12 bases between. CDR1 is LNHDA, CDR2 SQIVND, per germline (reference sequence). This chain's CDR3 is CASSIGTGGDEQYF. CDR3 sequence (DNA): TGTGCCAGTAGTATAGGGACGGGGGGCGACGAGCAGTACTTC.

This chain joins TRBV4-2 and TRBJ1-1; no firm D call. The CDR3 sequence is 14 residues long. Germline-derived CDR1 and CDR2 are LGHNA and YNFKEQ. Trimming took off 0 bases at V and 5 bases at J, with 10 bases between the two ends. The CDR3 region has the DNA TGTGCCAGCAGCCAAGATCTGGTCGGGACTGAAGCTTTCTTT. Residues: CASSQDLVGTEAFF.

This clone has only a few counts. One end of the junction does not line up with germline, which may come from a read error. This chain links TRBV7-3 with TRBJ1-2, with no clear D. The germline V gene encodes CDR1 SGHTA and CDR2 FQGTGA. The CDR3 extends over 18 amino acids. This chain's CDR3 is CASSQPFRYGGYNYGYTF. The CDR3, as DNA: TGCGCCAGCAGCCAGCCCTTTAGGTATGGAGGTTATAACTATGGCTACACCTTC.

The chain recombines TRBV5-1 with TRBJ1-2, with 10 bases lining up with TRBD1. The CDR3 sequence is 15 residues long. The germline V gene encodes CDR1 SGHRS and CDR2 YFSETQ. Trimming removed 0 bases from V and 6 bases from J; junction bases left unmatched: 5. For the CDR3, the DNA is TGCGCCAGCAGCTTGGAGGGACAGGGGACCGATGGCTACACCTTC. It specifies CASSLEGQGTDGYTF. Filled out from reference TRBV5-1 and TRBJ1-2, the complete variable domain reads KAGVTQTPRYLIKTRGQQVTLSCSPISGHRSVSWYQQTPGQGLQFLFEYFSETQRNKGNFPGRFSGRQFSNSRSEMNVSTLELGDSALYLCASSLEGQGTDGYTFGSGTRLTVV.

This clone was counted a few times. This chain uses TRBV4-1 with TRBJ2-1; D is possibly TRBD2 (6 bases). Trimming pared 0 bases from V and 4 bases from J, leaving 10 bases between. The CDR3 sequence is 15 residues long. Germline V gives CDR1 MGHRA, CDR2 YSYEKL. CDR3 DNA sequence: TGCGCCAGCAGCCAAGATTCGAGCGGGTACAATGAGCAGTTCTTC. Its protein is CASSQDSSGYNEQFF.

The rearrangement uses TRBV7-9 and TRBJ2-1; D is possibly TRBD2 (6 bases). Trimming took 3 bases from V and 5 from J, leaving 8 bases between them. This CDR3 is built from 13 residues. Germline V gene lookup returns CDR1 SEHNR and CDR2 FQNEAQ (reference sequence). This CDR3 reads CASSFGGDNEQFF. The CDR3 nucleotides read TGTGCCAGCAGCTTTGGAGGGGACAATGAGCAGTTCTTC.

V is TRBV10-3 and J is TRBJ2-5; 9 positions match TRBD2. The J call may be wrong; the DNA end is better matched by TRBJ2-7. The CDR3 length is 13 residues. CDR1 is ENHRY, CDR2 SYGVKD, per germline. The CDR3 nucleotides read TGTGCCACACTCGGGACTAGCAGTTACGAGCAGTACTTC. It is translated as CATLGTSSYEQYF.

The rearrangement links TRBV7-9 to TRBJ1-1, with D possibly TRBD1 on 5 matching bases. V lost 4 bases, J lost 11 bases, and 14 bases lay in between. Germline loops: CDR1 SEHNR, CDR2 FQNEAQ (reference sequence). The length of the CDR3 is 12 residues. The CDR3 bases are TGTGCCAGCAGCTCCACCAGGGTAGGGGCTTTCTTT. It codes for CASSSTRVGAFF.

In its sample, this clone was seen a few times. The chain carries TRBV19 and TRBJ2-7, with 8 bases aligning to TRBD2. Germline V gene data show CDR1 as LNHDA and CDR2 as SQIVND (reference sequence). V lost 3 bases to trimming and J lost 2 bases; unmatched junction nucleotides: 0. CDR3 size: 13 residues. CDR3 loop: CASSMGLAYEQYF. The CDR3 DNA sequence: TGTGCCAGTAGTATGGGACTAGCCTACGAGCAGTACTTC.

This clone was seen a few times. The V gene is TRBV15, the J gene TRBJ2-1, with 9 bases lining up with TRBD2. This CDR3 has 18 residues. Unmatched junction bases numbered 17, after V lost 3 bases and J lost 8 bases. Looked up from germline, CDR1 is LNHNV and CDR2 is YYDKDF (reference sequence). The CDR3 DNA reads TGTGCCACCAGCAGGGCTACTGGTGCGGGAGGGATGTGGGATGAGCAGTTCTTC. Encoded protein: CATSRATGAGGMWDEQFF.

The chain couples TRBV4-1 to TRBJ2-3; no reliable D call. V lost 0 bases, J lost 2 bases, and 9 bases lay in between. Per the germline V gene, CDR1 is MGHRA and CDR2 is YSYEKL. This CDR3 is 15 amino acids long. The chain's CDR3 is CASSQERRDTDTQYF. The CDR3 coding sequence is TGCGCCAGCAGCCAAGAGAGGAGAGACACAGATACGCAGTATTTT.

This clone has only a few counts. J is TRBJ1-5 and V is TRBV4-1; D is unclear. Germline loops: CDR1 MGHRA, CDR2 YSYEKL. V gave up 3 bases and J gave up 6 bases, with 6 bases separating them. The CDR3 sequence is 12 residues long. CDR3 loop: CASSHAGQPQHF. The CDR3 DNA reads TGCGCCAGCAGCCATGCAGGTCAGCCCCAGCATTTT.

The chain recombines TRBV27 with TRBJ2-3, with 9 bases lining up with TRBD1. After removal of 5 bases from V and 0 bases from J, the junction contained 12 bases not matched to a gene. Germline CDR1 reads MNHEY; CDR2 reads SMNVEV (reference sequence). The CDR3 consists of 18 residues. CDR3 coding DNA: TGTGCCAGCAGTGGAAGGACAGGGGCCAGGACTAGCACAGATACGCAGTATTTT. It yields the protein CASSGRTGARTSTDTQYF.

This clone was picked up a small number of times. The rearrangement joins TRBV6-1 to TRBJ2-1; TRBD2 aligns across 10 bases. The CDR3 covers 15 residues. J was trimmed by 6 bases and V by 4 bases; bases with no gene match: 6. Per germline, CDR1 MNHNS and CDR2 SASEGT. In DNA form, the CDR3 reads TGTGCCAGCAGTGCTGAAGCGGGGGGGCTCAATGAGCAGTTCTTC. It specifies CASSAEAGGLNEQFF.

In its sample, this clone ranks as medium-sized (0.01 to 0.1%). This specimen includes other DNA sequences encoding the same CDR3. V is TRBV7-9 and J is TRBJ1-1, with 9 bases aligning to TRBD1. CDR1 is SEHNR and CDR2 is FQNEAQ in the germline V gene (reference sequence). The CDR3 length is 13 residues. With 5 bases clipped from V and 5 bases from J, the junction kept 3 bases outside the gene matches. CDR3 in DNA: TGTGCCAGCAGCCCGACAGGGGGGACTGAAGCTTTCTTT. This gives the protein CASSPTGGTEAFF.

The chain links TRBV6-4 to TRBJ2-1, with TRBD2 matching over 11 bases. The CDR3 runs to 15 residues. After removal of 4 bases from V and 7 bases from J, the junction contained 6 bases not matched to a gene. Germline lookup yields CDR1 MRHNA and CDR2 SNTAGT. This CDR3 is CASSVTSGSSNEQFF. CDR3 nucleotide sequence: TGTGCCAGCAGTGTTACTAGCGGGAGTTCGAATGAGCAGTTCTTC.

The rearrangement links TRBV19 to TRBJ2-5, with 8 bases matching TRBD2. The DNA end is a closer match to TRBJ2-7, so the J assignment may be wrong. The CDR3 runs to 13 residues. CDR1 and CDR2 from the germline V gene are LNHDA and SQIVND (reference sequence). The CDR3 here is CASSMGLAYEQYF. CDR3 DNA sequence: TGTGCCAGTAGTATGGGACTAGCCTACGAGCAGTACTTC.

The gene calls are TRBV4-2 and TRBJ1-4; D possibly corresponds to TRBD1 (6 bases). Trimming removed 4 bases at V and 5 bases at J, with 11 bases between. The CDR3 extends over 14 amino acids. The V gene's germline CDR1 is LGHNA and CDR2 YNFKEQ. The DNA for the CDR3 is TGTGCCAGCAGCCCAGGGGAACCGAATGAAAAACTGTTTTTT. This sequence encodes CASSPGEPNEKLFF.